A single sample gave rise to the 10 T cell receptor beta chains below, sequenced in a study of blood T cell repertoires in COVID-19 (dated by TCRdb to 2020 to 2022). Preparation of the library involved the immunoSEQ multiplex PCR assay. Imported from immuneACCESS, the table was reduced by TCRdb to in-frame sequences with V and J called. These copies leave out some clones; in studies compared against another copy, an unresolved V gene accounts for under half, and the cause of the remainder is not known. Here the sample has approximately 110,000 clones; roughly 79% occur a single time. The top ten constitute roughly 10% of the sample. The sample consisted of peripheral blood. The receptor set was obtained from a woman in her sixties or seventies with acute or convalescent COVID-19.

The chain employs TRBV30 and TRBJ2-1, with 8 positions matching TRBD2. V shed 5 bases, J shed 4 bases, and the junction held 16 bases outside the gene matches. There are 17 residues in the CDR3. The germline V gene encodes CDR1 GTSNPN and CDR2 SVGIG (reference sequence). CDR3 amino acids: CAWGLPGGIHAYNEQFF. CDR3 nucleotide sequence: TGTGCCTGGGGACTCCCGGGGGGGATACATGCATACAATGAGCAGTTCTTC.

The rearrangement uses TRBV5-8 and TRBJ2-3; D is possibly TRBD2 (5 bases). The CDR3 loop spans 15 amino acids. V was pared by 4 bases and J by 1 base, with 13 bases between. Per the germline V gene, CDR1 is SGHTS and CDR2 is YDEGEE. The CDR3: CASSTHAGGTDTQYF. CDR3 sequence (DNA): TGTGCCAGCAGCACCCATGCGGGTGGCACAGATACGCAGTATTTT.

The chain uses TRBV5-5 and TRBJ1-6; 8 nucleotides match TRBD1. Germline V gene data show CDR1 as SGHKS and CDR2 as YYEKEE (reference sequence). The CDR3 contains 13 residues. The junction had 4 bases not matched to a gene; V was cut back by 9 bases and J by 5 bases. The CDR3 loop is CATHRGNNSPLHF. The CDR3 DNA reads TGTGCCACCCACAGGGGGAATAATTCACCCCTCCACTTT.

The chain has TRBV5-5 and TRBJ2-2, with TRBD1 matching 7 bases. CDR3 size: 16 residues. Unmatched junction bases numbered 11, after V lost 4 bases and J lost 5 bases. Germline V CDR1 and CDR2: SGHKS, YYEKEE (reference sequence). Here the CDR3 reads CASSDPRDSETGELFF. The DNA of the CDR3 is TGTGCCAGCAGCGATCCCCGGGACAGCGAAACCGGGGAGCTGTTTTTT. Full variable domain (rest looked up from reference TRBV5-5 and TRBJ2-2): DAGVTQSPTHLIKTRGQQVTLRCSPISGHKSVSWYQQVLGQGPQFIFQYYEKEERGRGNFPDRFSARQFPNYSSELNVNALLLGDSALYLCASSDPRDSETGELFFGEGSRLTVL.

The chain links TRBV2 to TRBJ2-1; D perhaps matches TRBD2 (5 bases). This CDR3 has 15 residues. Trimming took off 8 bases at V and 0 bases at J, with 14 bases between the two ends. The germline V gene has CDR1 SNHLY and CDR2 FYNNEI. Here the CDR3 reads CASGRAVSSYNEQFF. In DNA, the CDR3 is TGTGCCAGCGGGCGGGCGGTGAGCTCCTACAATGAGCAGTTCTTC.

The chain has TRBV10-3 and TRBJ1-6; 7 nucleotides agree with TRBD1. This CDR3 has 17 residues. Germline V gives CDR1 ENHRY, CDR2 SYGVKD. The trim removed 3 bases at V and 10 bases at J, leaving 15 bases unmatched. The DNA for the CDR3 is TGTGCCATCAGTGAAGCCCCTACTCGACAGGGTGGCTCACCCCTCCACTTT. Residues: CAISEAPTRQGGSPLHF.

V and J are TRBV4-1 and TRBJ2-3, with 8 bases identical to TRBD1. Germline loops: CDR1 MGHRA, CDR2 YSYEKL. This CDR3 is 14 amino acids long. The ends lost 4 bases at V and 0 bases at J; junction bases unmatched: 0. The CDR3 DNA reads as TGCGCCAGCAGCCGGACAGGGAGCACAGATACGCAGTATTTT. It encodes CASSRTGSTDTQYF.

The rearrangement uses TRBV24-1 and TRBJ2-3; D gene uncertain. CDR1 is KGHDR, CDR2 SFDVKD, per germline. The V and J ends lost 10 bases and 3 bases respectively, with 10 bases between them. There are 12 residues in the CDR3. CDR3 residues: CATISETDTQYF. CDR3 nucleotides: TGTGCCACTATTTCTGAGACAGATACGCAGTATTTT.

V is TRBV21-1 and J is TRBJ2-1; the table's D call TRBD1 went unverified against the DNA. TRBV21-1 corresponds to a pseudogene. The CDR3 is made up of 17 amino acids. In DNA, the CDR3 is TGTGCCAGCAGCAAAACCGAGGACAGACTTACCTACAATGAGCAGTTCTTC. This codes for CASSKTEDRLTYNEQFF.

The CDR3 DNA sequence: TGCGCCAGCAGCCAGGGGACAGGGCTGAGTTACACCTTC. As protein: CASSQGTGLSYTF. V gene TRBV4-3 combines with J gene TRBJ1-2; TRBD1 aligns across 9 bases. The length of the CDR3 is 13 residues. The germline V gene encodes CDR1 LGHNA and CDR2 YSLEER. V lost 3 bases and J lost 11; bases outside the gene matches: 7.